This TCR beta chain was sequenced in a study of identical twins. This clonotype came up many times. Its antigen remains unknown. TCRdb used MiXCR to reprocess the 5' RACE reads, holding one entry per CDR3 protein. The repertoire holds hundreds of thousands of distinct CDR3 sequences, with around 20% as singletons. Deletions cut 4 bases from V and 4 bases from J, with 19 bases between. The germline V gene has CDR1 DFQATT and CDR2 SNEGSKA (reference sequence). The CDR3 covers 15 residues. The study, taken as a whole, reports: Models, which agreed with sharing between unrelated individuals, nonetheless underestimated the out-of-frame TCR alpha sharing seen in monozygotic twins. Among beta out-of-frame sequences, excess sharing between twins appeared weaker. These conclusions were based on statistical analysis (cross-sectional, not following the same donors).

The same specimen was also included in a second study, on T cells expressing NK-cell markers.

The J gene is TRBJ1-2, the V gene TRBV20-1, with a weak D call TRBD1 (6 bases). Specimen: PBMCs. The clonotype originates from a young woman in good health. The CDR3 reads CSATRGGRVLYGYTF. DNA for the CDR3: TGCAGTGCTACAAGGGGGGGCAGGGTCCTCTATGGCTACACCTTC.